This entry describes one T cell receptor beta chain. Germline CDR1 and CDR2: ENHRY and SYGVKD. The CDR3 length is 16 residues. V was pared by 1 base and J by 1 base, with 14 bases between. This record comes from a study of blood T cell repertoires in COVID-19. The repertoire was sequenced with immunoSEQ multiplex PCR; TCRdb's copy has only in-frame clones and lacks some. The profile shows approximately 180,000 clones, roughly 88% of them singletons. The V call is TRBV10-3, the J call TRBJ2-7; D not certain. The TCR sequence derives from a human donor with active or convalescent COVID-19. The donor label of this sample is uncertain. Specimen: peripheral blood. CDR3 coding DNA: TGTGCCATCAGTGAGTTAAGTCACCCCTATTCCTACGAGCAGTACTTC. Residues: CAISELSHPYSYEQYF.